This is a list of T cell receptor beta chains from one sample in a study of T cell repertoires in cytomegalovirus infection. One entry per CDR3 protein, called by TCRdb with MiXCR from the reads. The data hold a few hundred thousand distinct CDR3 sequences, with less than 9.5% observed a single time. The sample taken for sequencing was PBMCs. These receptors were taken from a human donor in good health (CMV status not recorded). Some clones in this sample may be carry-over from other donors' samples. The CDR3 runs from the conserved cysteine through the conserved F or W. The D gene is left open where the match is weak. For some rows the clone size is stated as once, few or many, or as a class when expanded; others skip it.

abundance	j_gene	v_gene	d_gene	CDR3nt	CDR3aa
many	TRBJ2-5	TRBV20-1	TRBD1	TGCAGTGCTCGGCAGGGGGCGGTTCAAGAGACCCAGTACTTC	CSARQGAVQETQYF
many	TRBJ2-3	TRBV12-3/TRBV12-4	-	TGTGCCAGCAGTTTGGGCGCCGCTGCGGTGGGCACAGATACGCAGTATTTT	CASSLGAAAVGTDTQYF
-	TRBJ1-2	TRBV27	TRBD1	TGTGCCAGCAGAGACACAGGGGGCGCATATGGCTACACCTTC	CASRDTGGAYGYTF
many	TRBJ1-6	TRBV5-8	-	TGTGCCAGCAGCTTTGCGGGGTCTTATTCACCCCTCCACTTT	CASSFAGSYSPLHF
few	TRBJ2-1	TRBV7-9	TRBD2	TGTGCCAGCAGCTCCCGCGGCGGGAGGGTCGGCATTGAGCAGTTCTTC	CASSSRGGRVGIEQFF
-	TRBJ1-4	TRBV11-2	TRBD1	TGTGCCAGCAGCTACGAGACAGGGTTCCAGAATGAAAAACTGTTTTTT	CASSYETGFQNEKLFF
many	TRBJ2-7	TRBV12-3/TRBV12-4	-	TGTGCCAGCAGCCGACACAGCTACGAGCAGTACTTC	CASSRHSYEQYF
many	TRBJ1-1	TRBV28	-	TGTGCCAGCAGTTTCGGAGACCGGGGTCTGAACACTGAAGCTTTCTTT	CASSFGDRGLNTEAFF
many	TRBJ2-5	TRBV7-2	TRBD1	TGTGCCAGCAGCCAATACAGGGGTCCCCAAGAGACCCAGTACTTC	CASSQYRGPQETQYF
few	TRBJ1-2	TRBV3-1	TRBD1	TGTGCCAGCAGCCACGGGGACAGGACCACCTATGGCTACACCTTC	CASSHGDRTTYGYTF
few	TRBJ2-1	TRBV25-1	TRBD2	TGTGCCAGCAGTGATTCCCAGCGGGAGGGGGATGAGCAGTTCTTC	CASSDSQREGDEQFF
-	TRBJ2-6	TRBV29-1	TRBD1	TGCAGCGTTGTGAGCGTGACAGGGCCTCTGGGGGGGGCCAACGTCCTGACTTTC	CSVVSVTGPLGGANVLTF
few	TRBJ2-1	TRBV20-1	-	TGCAGTGCTAGAGATCGAAGCGCGGCCTACAATGAGCAGTTCTTC	CSARDRSAAYNEQFF
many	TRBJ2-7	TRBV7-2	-	TGTGCCAGCAGCTTCTCCAAGGATACCTACGAGCAGTACTTC	CASSFSKDTYEQYF
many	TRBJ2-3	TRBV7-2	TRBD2	TGTGCCAGCGAACTAGCGGCTAGCACAGATACGCAGTATTTT	CASELAASTDTQYF
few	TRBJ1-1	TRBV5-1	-	TGCGCCAGCATCGGACTGCCGAACACTGAAGCTTTCTTT	CASIGLPNTEAFF
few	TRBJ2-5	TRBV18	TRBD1	TGTGCCAGCTCACGGAGGACAGGGAAGCAAAAGACCCAGTACTTC	CASSRRTGKQKTQYF
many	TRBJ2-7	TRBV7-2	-	TGTGCCAGCAGCTTTGACGCGGGCTCCTACGAGCAGTACTTC	CASSFDAGSYEQYF
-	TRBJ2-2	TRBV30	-	TGTGCCTGGACCCCGGGGGTGGGCACCGGGGAGCTGTTTTTT	CAWTPGVGTGELFF
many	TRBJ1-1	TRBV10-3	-	TGTGCCATCACCGAGGGGGGACGGGCTGAAGCTTTCTTT	CAITEGGRAEAFF
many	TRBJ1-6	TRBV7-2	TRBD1	TGTGCCAGCACCAACGACAGGGGTGTAAATTCACCCCTCCACTTT	CASTNDRGVNSPLHF
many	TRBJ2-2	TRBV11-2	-	TGTGCCAGCAGCTTAGACCTCCTCAGGGGAAACGGGGAGCTGTTTTTT	CASSLDLLRGNGELFF
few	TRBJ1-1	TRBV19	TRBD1	TGTGCCAGTAGTAACAGGGGGTTTGGTGAAGCTTTCTTT	CASSNRGFGEAFF
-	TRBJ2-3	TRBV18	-	TGTGCCAGCTCACCAATGGCTAGGGGGTTAAGCACAGATACGCAGTATTTT	CASSPMARGLSTDTQYF
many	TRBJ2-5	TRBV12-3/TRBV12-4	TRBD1	TGTGCCAGCAGTCCCCCGGGACAGGGGTGGACCCAGTACTTC	CASSPPGQGWTQYF
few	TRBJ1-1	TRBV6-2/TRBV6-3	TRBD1	TGTGCCAGCAGTCGACAGGGATTGGAAGCTTTCTTT	CASSRQGLEAFF
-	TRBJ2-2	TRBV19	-	TGTGCCAGTAGTATTCGAGTCGGGGAGCTGTTTTTT	CASSIRVGELFF
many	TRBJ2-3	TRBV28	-	TGTGCCAGCAGTATGACCTTTCCAGATACGCAGTATTTT	CASSMTFPDTQYF
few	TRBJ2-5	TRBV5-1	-	TGCGCCAGCAGCTCGGGACCAGGGGAAGAGACCCAGTACTTC	CASSSGPGEETQYF
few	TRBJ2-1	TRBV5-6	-	TGTGCCAGCACTAACTACAATGAGCAGTTCTTC	CASTNYNEQFF
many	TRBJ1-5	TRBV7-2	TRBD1	TGTGCCAGCAGCTTAGCGAGGCAGGGGGCCAATCAGCCCCAGCATTTT	CASSLARQGANQPQHF
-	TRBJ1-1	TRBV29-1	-	TGCAGCGTTGCCTCCCAGGTCCCTGGAAAAGCTTTCTTT	CSVASQVPGKAFF
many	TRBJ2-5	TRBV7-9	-	TGTGCCAGCAGCAACATTGAAAGGGGGGAGACCCAGTACTTC	CASSNIERGETQYF
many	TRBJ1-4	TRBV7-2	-	TGTGCCAGCAGCGACTTAGGGGGTAGGGGAAGTGATGAAAAACTGTTTTTT	CASSDLGGRGSDEKLFF
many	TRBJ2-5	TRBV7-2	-	TGTGCCAGCAGCTTAGTTCTTGGGGCCCAAGAGACCCAGTACTTC	CASSLVLGAQETQYF
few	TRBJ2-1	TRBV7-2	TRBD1	TGTGCCAGCAGCTTAGAAGGGGGACAGGACAATGAGCAGTTCTTC	CASSLEGGQDNEQFF
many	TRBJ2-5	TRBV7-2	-	TGTGCCAGCAACGAGGGGGCAGGGGGGAAGACCCAGTACTTC	CASNEGAGGKTQYF
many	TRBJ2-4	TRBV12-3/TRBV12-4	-	TGTGCCAGCAGTTTCGGCGCTTGGGACATTCAGTACTTC	CASSFGAWDIQYF
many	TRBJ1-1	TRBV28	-	TGTGCCAGCAGTCCCCCCGGCAGGGAAGCTTTCTTT	CASSPPGREAFF
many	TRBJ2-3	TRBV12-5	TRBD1	TGTGCTAGTGGTTACGACAGGGGGAATCCAGATACGCAGTATTTT	CASGYDRGNPDTQYF
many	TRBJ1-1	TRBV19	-	TGTGCCAGTAGTCCCGTCGAACTGGGGACTGAAGCTTTCTTT	CASSPVELGTEAFF
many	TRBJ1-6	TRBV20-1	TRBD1	TGCAGTGTCCCGCCGAGCCCGGGACAGGTTAATTCACCCCTCCACTTT	CSVPPSPGQVNSPLHF
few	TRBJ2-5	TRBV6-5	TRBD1	TGTGCCAGCAGTTACGCCGCCGGGGCGACAGGGCAAGAGACCCAGTACTTC	CASSYAAGATGQETQYF
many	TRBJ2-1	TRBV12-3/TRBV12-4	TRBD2	TGTGCCAGCAGTGCACCGGGACTAGCGGGAGCTAATGAGCAGTTCTTC	CASSAPGLAGANEQFF
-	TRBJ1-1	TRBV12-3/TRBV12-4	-	TGTGCCAGCAGGTGGGCGAACACTGAAGCTTTCTTT	CASRWANTEAFF
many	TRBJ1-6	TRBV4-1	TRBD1	TGCGCCAGCAGCCAAGAAAGCTTACTCATAAAAGGGACAGCTAATTCACCCCTCCACTTT	CASSQESLLIKGTANSPLHF
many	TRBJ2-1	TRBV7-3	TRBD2	TGTGCCAGCAGCTTAATGGGCGGGGGGGCGGCTGAGCAGTTCTTC	CASSLMGGGAAEQFF
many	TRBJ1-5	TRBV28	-	TGTGCCAGCAGTGGAGGAAATCAGCCCCAGCATTTT	CASSGGNQPQHF
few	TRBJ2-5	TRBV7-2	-	TGTGCCAGCAGCTTAGAGGCAGGGGACGGAGAGACCCAGTACTTC	CASSLEAGDGETQYF
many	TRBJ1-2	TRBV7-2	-	TGTGCCAGCAGCCGAGACACGGGGCCGGAGGGCTATGGCTACACCTTC	CASSRDTGPEGYGYTF
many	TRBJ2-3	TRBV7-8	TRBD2	TGTGCCAGCAGCTTCGTTGCGGGAGGGCGAGGAGATACGCAGTATTTT	CASSFVAGGRGDTQYF
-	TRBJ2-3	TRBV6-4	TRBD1	TGTGCCAGCAGCCGGGACAGGAGCTCCACAGATACGCAGTATTTT	CASSRDRSSTDTQYF
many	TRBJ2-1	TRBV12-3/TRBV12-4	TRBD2	TGTGCCAGCAGCCTAGCGGGAGTACCTGAGCAGTTCTTC	CASSLAGVPEQFF
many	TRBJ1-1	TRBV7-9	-	TGTGCCAGCAGCCCCCCCGGGCTGACTGAAGCTTTCTTT	CASSPPGLTEAFF
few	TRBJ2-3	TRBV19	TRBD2	TGTGCCAGTAGTATAGGCGGGAGGCTCACAGATACGCAGTATTTT	CASSIGGRLTDTQYF